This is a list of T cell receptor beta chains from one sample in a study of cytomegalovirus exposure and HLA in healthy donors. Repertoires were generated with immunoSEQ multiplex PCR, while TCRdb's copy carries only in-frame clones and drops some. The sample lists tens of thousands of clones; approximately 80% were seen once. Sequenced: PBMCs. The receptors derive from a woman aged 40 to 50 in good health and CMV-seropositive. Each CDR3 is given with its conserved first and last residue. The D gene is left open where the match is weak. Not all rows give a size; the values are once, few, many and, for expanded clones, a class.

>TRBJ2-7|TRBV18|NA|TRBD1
TGTGCCAGCTCCCGGAAAGGACAGGGTGCCGAGCAGTACTTC
CASSRKGQGAEQYF
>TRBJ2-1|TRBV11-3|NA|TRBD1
TGTGCCAGCAGCTTAGATCTTCAGGGGGCCTACAATGAGCAGTTCTTC
CASSLDLQGAYNEQFF
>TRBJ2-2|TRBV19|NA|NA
TGTGCCAGTAGGGCCAGGGAAGCCGGGGAGCTGTTTTTT
CASRAREAGELFF
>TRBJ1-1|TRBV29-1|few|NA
TGCAGCGGCCGGGCCACAGGTTACACTGAAGCTTTCTTT
CSGRATGYTEAFF
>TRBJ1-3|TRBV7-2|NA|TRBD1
TGTGCCAGCAGCTTAGGGGCCCGGACAGGGGCTGGAAACACCATATATTTT
CASSLGARTGAGNTIYF
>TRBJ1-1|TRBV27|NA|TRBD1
TGTGCCAGCAGTTACAGGGGAACGGGCACTGAAGCTTTCTTT
CASSYRGTGTEAFF
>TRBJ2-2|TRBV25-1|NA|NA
TGTGCCACCTCGGGGACCGGGGAGCTGTTTTTT
CATSGTGELFF
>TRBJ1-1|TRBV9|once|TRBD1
TGTGCCAGCAGCCCCACTTGGACAGGGGACACTGAAGCTTTCTTT
CASSPTWTGDTEAFF
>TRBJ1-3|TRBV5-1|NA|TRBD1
TGCGCCAGCAGCTCTTCCGTGACAGGGGCTGGAAACACCATATATTTT
CASSSSVTGAGNTIYF
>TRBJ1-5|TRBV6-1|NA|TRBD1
TGTGCCAGCAGTGAAGCTGGACAGGGGGCCATGGCCCAGCATTTT
CASSEAGQGAMAQHF
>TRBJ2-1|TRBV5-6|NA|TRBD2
TGTGCCAGCAGCACGGGGGGGAATTACAATGAGCAGTTCTTC
CASSTGGNYNEQFF
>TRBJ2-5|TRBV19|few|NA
TGTGCCAGTAGTATTGGGCAGATAGAAGAGACCCAGTACTTC
CASSIGQIEETQYF
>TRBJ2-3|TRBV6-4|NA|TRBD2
TGTGCCAGCAGTCTCGCGGGGGGGGCCAGGGCAGATACGCAGTATTTT
CASSLAGGARADTQYF
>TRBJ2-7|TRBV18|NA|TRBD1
TGTGCCAGCTCACCGCCGACAGGGATTTCCTACGAGCAGTACTTC
CASSPPTGISYEQYF
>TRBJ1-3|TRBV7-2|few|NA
TGTGCCAGCAGTCGACAGGTTTCCAACACCATATATTTT
CASSRQVSNTIYF
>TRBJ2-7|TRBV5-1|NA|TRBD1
TGCGCCAGCAGCTTGGCTGCCGGGACAGGGGCCTACGAGCAGTACTTC
CASSLAAGTGAYEQYF
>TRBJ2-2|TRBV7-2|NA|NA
TGTGCCAGCAGCATCGGCGGGGCCGGGGAGCTGTTTTTT
CASSIGGAGELFF
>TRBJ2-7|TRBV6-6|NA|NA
TGTGCCAGCAGTTACCAGGGGCAGGGCTACGAGCAGTACTTC
CASSYQGQGYEQYF
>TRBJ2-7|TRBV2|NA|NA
TGTGCCTGGTCCGCCTCAGGCTACGAGCAGTACTTC
CAWSASGYEQYF
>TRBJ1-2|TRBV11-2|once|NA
TGTGCCAGCAGCCGAACAGAAGACTATGGCTACACCTTC
CASSRTEDYGYTF
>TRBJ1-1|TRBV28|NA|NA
TGTGCCAGCAGTTTATCTGGAGGGAACACTGAAGCTTTCTTT
CASSLSGGNTEAFF
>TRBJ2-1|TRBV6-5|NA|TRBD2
TGTGCCAGCAGTTACTCTTGGCGGGGGGCGAATGAGCAGTTCTTC
CASSYSWRGANEQFF
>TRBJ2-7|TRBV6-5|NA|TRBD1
TGTGCCACCGGAGCGTTTCAGGGGGCGGGGGAGCAGTACTTC
CATGAFQGAGEQYF
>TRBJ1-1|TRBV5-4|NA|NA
TGTGCCAGCAGCTTCCCGGACACTGAAGCTTTCTTT
CASSFPDTEAFF
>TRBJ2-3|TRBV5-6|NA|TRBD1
TGTGCCAGCAGCTTACCCGGACAGGGGGCGACAGATACGCAGTATTTT
CASSLPGQGATDTQYF
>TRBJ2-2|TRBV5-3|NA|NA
TGTGCCAGAAGCTTGTATCTTAGGGGCACCGGGGAGCTGTTTTTT
CARSLYLRGTGELFF
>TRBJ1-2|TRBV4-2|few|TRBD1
TGTGCCAGCAGCCAAGCCACAGGGGACTATGGCTACACCTTC
CASSQATGDYGYTF
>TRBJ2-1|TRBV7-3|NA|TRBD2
TGTGCCAGCAGCTTAGCGGGACTAGCGGTGAACTCCTACAATGAGCAGTTCTTC
CASSLAGLAVNSYNEQFF
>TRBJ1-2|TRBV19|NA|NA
TGTGCCAGTAGAACAGGGAGGGATCCTTTTTATGGCTACACCTTC
CASRTGRDPFYGYTF
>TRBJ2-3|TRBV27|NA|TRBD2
TGTGCCAGCAGTTTATTGGCTAGCGGGGGGGCTCGCGATACGCAGTATTTT
CASSLLASGGARDTQYF
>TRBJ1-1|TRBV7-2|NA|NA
TGTGCCAGCAGCTCCCGACCCGGCGGGACTGAAGCTTTCTTT
CASSSRPGGTEAFF
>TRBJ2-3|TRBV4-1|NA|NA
TGCGCCAGCAGCCAAGATTCGGCAGATACGCAGTATTTT
CASSQDSADTQYF
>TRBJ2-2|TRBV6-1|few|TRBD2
TGTGCCAGCAGTGAAGTGTTATCCGGGGGGGCCACCGGGGAGCTGTTTTTT
CASSEVLSGGATGELFF
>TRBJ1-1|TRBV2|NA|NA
TGTGCCAGCAGCGGGGAGGTAAACACTGAAGCTTTCTTT
CASSGEVNTEAFF
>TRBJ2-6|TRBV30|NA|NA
TGTGCCTGGAGTGTAGATTTTGACAGCTCTGGGGCCAACGTCCTGACTTTC
CAWSVDFDSSGANVLTF
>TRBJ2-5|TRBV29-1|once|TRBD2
TGCAGCGCCCCAGCGGGGGCGGGGGAGACCCAGTACTTC
CSAPAGAGETQYF
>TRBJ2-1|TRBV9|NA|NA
TGTGCCAGCAGCGTAGTCCCCGACGACACGTACAATGAGCAGTTCTTC
CASSVVPDDTYNEQFF
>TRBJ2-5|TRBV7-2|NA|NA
TGTGCCAGCAGCTCATCTTCCCCACAGGTCACCCTCCGGGTCCCCCAGTACTTC
CASSSSSPQVTLRVPQYF